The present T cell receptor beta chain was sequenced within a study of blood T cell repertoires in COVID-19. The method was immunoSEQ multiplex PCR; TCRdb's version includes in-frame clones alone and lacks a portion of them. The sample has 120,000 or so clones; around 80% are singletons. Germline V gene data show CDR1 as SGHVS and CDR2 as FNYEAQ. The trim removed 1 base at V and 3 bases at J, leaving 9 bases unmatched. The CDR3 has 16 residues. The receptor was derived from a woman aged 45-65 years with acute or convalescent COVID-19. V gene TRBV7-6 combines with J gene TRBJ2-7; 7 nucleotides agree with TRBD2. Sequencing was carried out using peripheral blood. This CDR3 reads CASSLGEAGTSYEQYF. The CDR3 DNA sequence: TGTGCCAGCAGCTTAGGGGAAGCGGGGACCAGCTACGAGCAGTACTTC.